These 31 T cell receptor beta chains share one sample of origin, sequenced in a study of blood T cell repertoires in COVID-19 (dated by TCRdb to 2020 to 2021). Library method: the immunoSEQ multiplex PCR assay. In its TCRdb copy, this immuneACCESS table keeps in-frame sequences only and misses some clones. Where compared with another copy, unresolved V genes explain less than half of these, and the others have no known cause. This sample comprises approximately 110,000 clones, 74% of them detected only once. The top ten clonotypes cover about 6.3% of the sample. Source material: peripheral blood. Receptors originate from a man aged 80 or over with COVID-19, enrolled during active disease.

The V gene is TRBV5-1, the J gene TRBJ2-1, with 11 positions matching TRBD2. Unmatched junction bases numbered 5, after V lost 3 bases and J lost 6 bases. The germline CDR1 and CDR2 sequences are SGHRS and YFSETQ. This CDR3 comprises 15 residues. CDR3 in amino acids: CASSSTSGSFNEQFF. Here the CDR3 DNA reads TGCGCCAGCAGCTCCACTAGCGGGAGTTTCAATGAGCAGTTCTTC.

This chain connects TRBV10-3 to TRBJ2-1; 12 bases map to TRBD2. With 7 bases clipped from V and 7 bases from J, the junction kept 8 bases outside the gene matches. Germline-derived CDR1 and CDR2 are ENHRY and SYGVKD. The CDR3 extends over 15 amino acids. CDR3 in DNA: TGTGCCATCACCCTGACTAGCGGGAGTGCAAATGAGCAGTTCTTC. Translated, it gives CAITLTSGSANEQFF.

J is TRBJ1-5 and V is TRBV28; D perhaps matches TRBD1 (5 bases). CDR3 size: 19 residues. Between the trimmed V and J ends, which lost 3 bases and 2 bases, there was a span of 23 bases. CDR1 and CDR2 from the germline V gene are MDHEN and SYDVKM. The CDR3 protein is CASSFSLGRGNPGNQPQHF. Here the CDR3 DNA reads TGTGCCAGCAGTTTCTCGCTGGGTAGGGGCAACCCGGGCAATCAGCCCCAGCATTTT.

V and J are TRBV10-3 and TRBJ2-5, with D perhaps matching TRBD1 (6 bases). CDR1 and CDR2 (germline): ENHRY, SYGVKD. The germline V and J ends were trimmed by 2 bases and 4 bases, with 11 bases remaining between them. The CDR3 is made up of 14 amino acids. The CDR3 DNA sequence: TGTGCCATCAGTGAGGTTGGGGGCAGAGAGACCCAGTACTTC. It specifies CAISEVGGRETQYF.

The chain is built from TRBV19 and TRBJ2-1, with 9 bases lining up with TRBD2. Germline V gene sequence: CDR1 LNHDA, CDR2 SQIVND (reference sequence). The CDR3 extends over 15 amino acids. Germline trimming cut 5 bases from V and 4 bases from J; bases unmatched to any gene: 6. The CDR3 nucleotides read TGTGCCAGTAGTCTATGGACTAGCGAATACAATGAGCAGTTCTTC. Residues: CASSLWTSEYNEQFF.

The chain combines TRBV2 with TRBJ1-6; D uncertain. V was cut by 2 bases and J by 15 bases, with 8 bases left in between. The CDR3 is made up of 11 amino acids. Looked up from germline, CDR1 is SNHLY and CDR2 is FYNNEI. CDR3 protein: CASSESVYLHF. The DNA of the CDR3 is TGTGCCAGCAGTGAATCGGTTTACCTCCACTTT.

The chain employs TRBV7-3 and TRBJ1-2, with D possibly being TRBD1 (6 bases). The V gene lost 5 bases and the J gene lost 3 bases, with 16 bases spanning the gap. CDR1 SGHTA and CDR2 FQGTGA come from the germline V gene. The length of the CDR3 is 15 residues. CDR3 nucleotides: TGTGCCAGCAGCCCGCACCCACAGGGAGACTATGGCTACACCTTC. Translating gives CASSPHPQGDYGYTF.

This clone was found once. The rearrangement uses TRBV15 and TRBJ2-3; D possibly corresponds to TRBD2 (6 bases). CDR3 size: 12 residues. CDR1 and CDR2 (germline): LNHNV, YYDKDF (reference sequence). Trimming took 6 bases from V and 3 from J, leaving 7 bases between them. CDR3 region: CATREGTDTQYF. DNA of the CDR3: TGTGCCACCAGGGAGGGGACAGATACGCAGTATTTT. Together with reference TRBV15 and TRBJ2-3, the CDR3 gives the full variable domain: DAMVIQNPRYQVTQFGKPVTLSCSQTLNHNVMYWYQQKSSQAPKLLFHYYDKDFNNEADTPDNFQSRRPNTSFCFLDIRSPGLGDTAMYLCATREGTDTQYFGPGTRLTVL.

This clone has just a few counts. The chain links TRBV5-1 to TRBJ1-4; tentatively, D is TRBD1 (5 bases). Germline loops: CDR1 SGHRS, CDR2 YFSETQ. Between the trimmed V and J ends, which lost 4 bases and 4 bases, there was a span of 11 bases. This CDR3 is built from 14 residues. The CDR3, as DNA: TGCGCCAGCAGCAAGGACACAATTAATGAAAAACTGTTTTTT. As protein: CASSKDTINEKLFF.

The chain recombines TRBV5-1 with TRBJ1-4, with D tentatively TRBD1 (6 bases). The V end lost 4 bases, the J end lost 7 bases, and 14 bases lay between the germline ends. The CDR3 has 14 amino acids. Germline V gene data show CDR1 as SGHRS and CDR2 as YFSETQ. In DNA form, the CDR3 reads TGCGCCAGCAGCGGGGGCGCGACAGCTGAAAAACTGTTTTTT. Translation: CASSGGATAEKLFF. The full variable domain, in which reference TRBV5-1 and TRBJ1-4 provide the parts outside the CDR3, is KAGVTQTPRYLIKTRGQQVTLSCSPISGHRSVSWYQQTPGQGLQFLFEYFSETQRNKGNFPGRFSGRQFSNSRSEMNVSTLELGDSALYLCASSGGATAEKLFFGSGTQLSVL.

This clone was counted a few times. V and J are TRBV2 and TRBJ2-7; maybe TRBD1 (5 bases). CDR1 is SNHLY, CDR2 FYNNEI, per germline. The CDR3 is made up of 15 amino acids. The V end lost 4 bases, the J end lost 3 bases, and 16 bases lay between the germline ends. CDR3 protein: CASSGGMGRDYEQYF. The CDR3 DNA sequence: TGTGCCAGCAGTGGAGGTATGGGCAGGGACTACGAGCAGTACTTC.

In this sample, this clone turned up a few times. The chain couples TRBV6-6 to TRBJ1-1; a weak D match, TRBD1 (6 bases). Germline V gene data show CDR1 as MNHNY and CDR2 as SVGAGI (reference sequence). Trimming took off 4 bases at V and 3 bases at J, with 12 bases between the two ends. The CDR3 contains 14 residues. The CDR3 sequence is CASSSQGLYTEAFF. The DNA of the CDR3 is TGTGCCAGCAGTTCTCAGGGGCTATACACTGAAGCTTTCTTT.

The chain links TRBV4-3 to TRBJ1-1; TRBD1 might be the D (6 bases). This CDR3 has 14 amino acids. Trimming pared 4 bases from V and 11 bases from J, leaving 20 bases between. The germline CDR1 and CDR2 sequences are LGHNA and YSLEER. The CDR3 spells CASSRDTGPEEAFF. CDR3 DNA: TGCGCCAGCAGCCGGGACACAGGGCCGGAGGAGGCTTTCTTT.

The chain combines TRBV3-1 (or the pseudogene TRBV3-2) with TRBJ2-5, with 9 positions matching TRBD2. The CDR3 totals 16 residues. With V trimmed by 6 bases and J by 5 bases, 13 bases remained unmatched. Germline V gene sequence: CDR1 LGHDT, CDR2 YNNKEL (reference sequence). The CDR3, as DNA: TGTGCCAGCAGTCCCCCGGGTAGCGGGAGAAGGGAGACCCAGTACTTC. This codes for CASSPPGSGRRETQYF.

A single count supports this clone. The chain carries TRBV6-1 and TRBJ2-1; TRBD2 agrees at 8 bases. The trim removed 2 bases at V and 7 bases at J, leaving 4 bases unmatched. The CDR3 covers 14 residues. Germline loops: CDR1 MNHNS, CDR2 SASEGT. CDR3 region: CASSETGGENEQFF. The CDR3 DNA is TGTGCCAGCAGTGAAACGGGAGGGGAGAATGAGCAGTTCTTC.

The chain has TRBV13 and TRBJ2-3; the D is unclear. Germline CDR1 and CDR2: PRHDT and FYEKMQ (reference sequence). The CDR3 contains 12 residues. V was cut by 5 bases and J by 2 bases, with 5 bases left in between. This chain's CDR3 is CASSPNTDTQYF. The CDR3 coding sequence is TGTGCCAGCAGCCCCAACACAGATACGCAGTATTTT.

DNA of the CDR3: TGCAGCGTAGGTACTAGCGGGAGGGCTGAGCAGTTCTTC. This translates into CSVGTSGRAEQFF. This rearrangement joins TRBV29-1 to TRBJ2-1; 13 bases match TRBD2. Germline V gene lookup returns CDR1 SQVTM and CDR2 ANQGSEA. V gave up 6 bases and J gave up 9 bases; unmatched junction bases: 5. The CDR3 runs 13 residues.

This clone was detected once. The chain is built from TRBV5-1 and TRBJ1-3, with D unclear. Germline CDR1 SGHRS, CDR2 YFSETQ. This CDR3 spans 14 amino acids. Trimming took 3 bases from V and 1 from J, leaving 8 bases between them. CDR3 amino acids: CASSSSGSGNTIYF. CDR3 bases: TGCGCCAGCAGCTCATCCGGGTCTGGAAACACCATATATTTT.

This clone appeared once. This chain links TRBV7-9 with TRBJ2-3; 13 bases are shared with TRBD2. This CDR3 region has 19 residues. Unmatched junction bases numbered 15, after V lost 5 bases and J lost 4 bases. Germline V gene data show CDR1 as SEHNR and CDR2 as FQNEAQ (reference sequence). CDR3 amino acids: CASSDSRTSGSLWADTQYF. Written as DNA, the CDR3 is TGTGCCAGCAGCGACTCGAGGACTAGCGGGAGTCTTTGGGCAGATACGCAGTATTTT.

The V and J genes are TRBV5-1 and TRBJ2-7, with 10 bases fitting TRBD2. Germline assignment: CDR1 SGHRS and CDR2 YFSETQ. There are 15 residues in the CDR3. Losses at the gene ends were 3 bases for V and 3 bases for J; bases not matched to a gene: 6. The CDR3 here is CASSSLAGSFYEQYF. The CDR3 DNA is TGCGCCAGCAGCTCACTAGCGGGATCGTTCTACGAGCAGTACTTC.

This chain uses TRBV30 with TRBJ1-5, with 7 bases aligning to TRBD1. This CDR3 is 13 amino acids long. Trimming took 5 bases from V and 3 from J; bases not matched to a gene: 4. From germline, CDR1 is GTSNPN and CDR2 SVGIG (reference sequence). The CDR3, as DNA: TGTGCCTGGCAGGGACAGCACAATCAGCCCCAGCATTTT. This translates into CAWQGQHNQPQHF.

This sequence joins TRBV19 and TRBJ2-7; D is possibly TRBD2 (5 bases). Trimming pared 1 base from V and 2 bases from J, leaving 15 bases between. Germline values: CDR1 LNHDA, CDR2 SQIVND (reference sequence). The CDR3 spans 16 residues. The CDR3 sequence is CASSIVEGVRTYEQYF. The CDR3 coding sequence is TGTGCCAGTAGTATAGTTGAGGGAGTGAGAACCTACGAGCAGTACTTC.

The genes are TRBV7-9 and TRBJ2-2; tentative D call: TRBD1 (6 bases). V was clipped by 5 bases and J by 5 bases, with 18 bases between them. Germline V gene data show CDR1 as SEHNR and CDR2 as FQNEAQ (reference sequence). There are 16 residues in the CDR3. CDR3 sequence reads: CASSVAAGVETGELFF. The CDR3 DNA is TGTGCCAGCAGCGTGGCCGCAGGGGTGGAGACCGGGGAGCTGTTTTTT.

This clone was observed once. This rearrangement joins TRBV28 to TRBJ2-7, with D perhaps matching TRBD1 (8 bases). CDR3 length: 16 amino acids. V shed 5 bases and J shed 2 bases, with 19 bases lying between them. Germline assignment: CDR1 MDHEN and CDR2 SYDVKM. The CDR3 region has the DNA TGTGCCAGCAGTGAAGGCAGCGGGACAGGAGCCTACGAGCAGTACTTC. It yields the protein CASSEGSGTGAYEQYF.

This sequence joins TRBV5-5 and TRBJ1-4; D unresolved. The CDR3 is 17 amino acids. The V end lost 4 bases, the J end lost 6 bases, and 22 bases lay between the germline ends. The germline gives CDR1 SGHKS, CDR2 YYEKEE (reference sequence). This CDR3 reads CASSAGRTRAEYEKLFF. The CDR3, as DNA: TGTGCCAGCAGCGCCGGACGGACGAGGGCGGAATATGAAAAACTGTTTTTT. Looking up the rest from reference TRBV5-5 and TRBJ1-4 gives the full variable domain: DAGVTQSPTHLIKTRGQQVTLRCSPISGHKSVSWYQQVLGQGPQFIFQYYEKEERGRGNFPDRFSARQFPNYSSELNVNALLLGDSALYLCASSAGRTRAEYEKLFFGSGTQLSVL.

J is TRBJ2-7 and V is TRBV4-3, with 8 bases lining up with TRBD1. CDR3 size: 13 residues. Germline V gene data show CDR1 as LGHNA and CDR2 as YSLEER. With 5 bases clipped from V and 4 bases from J, the junction kept 4 bases outside the gene matches. The CDR3 sequence is CASSEGTGYEQYF. CDR3 sequence (DNA): TGCGCCAGCAGCGAGGGGACAGGATACGAGCAGTACTTC.

This clone has more than one count but fewer than ten. The chain employs TRBV9 and TRBJ2-7; 8 bases align to TRBD2. Germline CDR1 reads SGDLS; CDR2 reads YYNGEE. The CDR3 loop spans 14 amino acids. V dropped 3 bases and J dropped 2; count of bases not matched to a gene: 4. In nucleotides, the CDR3 is TGTGCCAGCAGCGCGGGAGGGAGCCCCTACGAGCAGTACTTC. It is translated as CASSAGGSPYEQYF.

This clone has just a few counts. The V and J genes are TRBV7-9 and TRBJ2-3; 13 bases are a match to TRBD2. J was trimmed by 2 bases and V by 4 bases; bases with no gene match: 12. Looked up from germline, CDR1 is SEHNR and CDR2 is FQNEAQ (reference sequence). The CDR3 runs 19 residues. As DNA, the CDR3 is TGTGCCAGCAGCTCAGGACTAGCGGGAGTTTCCAGGGCCACAGATACGCAGTATTTT. Translating gives CASSSGLAGVSRATDTQYF.

The V and J genes are TRBV19 and TRBJ2-1, with 7 bases aligning to TRBD2. Trimming took 6 bases from V and 8 from J; bases not matched to a gene: 10. Germline CDR1 reads LNHDA; CDR2 reads SQIVND (reference sequence). The CDR3 runs 14 residues. CDR3: CASRRPGTNDEQFF. The CDR3 nucleotides are TGTGCCAGTAGGAGGCCCGGGACTAATGATGAGCAGTTCTTC.

This clone occurred a few times. The rearrangement uses TRBV2 and TRBJ1-4, with 7 nucleotides matching TRBD1. Germline V lookup: CDR1 SNHLY, CDR2 FYNNEI. This CDR3 region has 14 residues. V gave up 6 bases and J gave up 6 bases; unmatched junction bases: 7. The CDR3 is CASSAFGQDEKLFF. CDR3 nucleotide sequence: TGTGCCAGCAGCGCCTTTGGACAGGATGAAAAACTGTTTTTT.

This clone was picked up a small number of times. The gene calls are TRBV25-1 and TRBJ1-4; no clear D. The CDR3 covers 15 residues. Trimming removed 6 bases from V and 5 bases from J, with 16 bases in between. Germline CDR1 is MGHDK and CDR2 is SYGVNS. CDR3 in amino acids: CASSNQFSPNEKLFF. CDR3 sequence (DNA): TGTGCCAGCAGCAACCAATTTAGTCCCAATGAAAAACTGTTTTTT.